Given below is one TCR beta chain in context. The junction shows a germline mismatch at one end, possibly a read error. In the same sample, other DNA sequences code for this CDR3. This entry belongs to a study of blood T cell repertoires in COVID-19. The overall study: Spain, Italy and the United States supplied samples that represented acute and convalescent COVID-19. T cells, B-cell-depleted T cells, or PBMCs supplied cDNA or gDNA.

In the original analysis: How many nucleated cells were present was estimated from reference gene primer amplification. The data were produced by immunoSEQ multiplex PCR, yet TCRdb's version contains in-frame clones alone and is incomplete. V and J calls and clone size are copied from that table; D and trimming were computed from the DNA. The sample contains over 120,000 clones, 65% to 90% of which appear only once. Germline assignment: CDR1 SGHRS and CDR2 YFSETQ. This CDR3 comprises 13 residues. The chain is built from TRBV5-1 and TRBJ1-1; D not resolved. The clonotype originates from a human donor in a cohort sampled during active COVID-19. Sample: peripheral blood. DNA for the CDR3: TGCGCTAGCAGCTTTGAGCGGGGCACTGAAGCTTTCTTT. It encodes CASSFERGTEAFF.